This TCR beta chain was found in a study of identical twins (dated by TCRdb to the mid-2010s). General notes on the study: TCR alpha and beta repertoires from monozygotic twins, unrelated adults of various ages and cord blood were deep-sequenced to test whether fetal clonotypes persist. Replicate twin experiments were performed at different times using different library preparation protocols to rule out contamination.

A few counts support this clonotype. Its antigen is unknown. No base quality values were provided; no much bigger clone lies one nucleotide off. Libraries came from 5' RACE. Sequenced on an Illumina HiSeq 2000. Template switching introduced a universal primer binding site; the final cDNA contained a unique molecular identifier, enabling accurate counting of TCR cDNA molecules. First-strand cDNA for TCR alpha and beta chains was synthesized from specific primers in the conserved constant-segment region. To control for contamination, every cDNA library carried two barcodes: a SMART-Mk sample barcode plus Illumina barcodes. TruSeq adapter sequences, together with Illumina sample barcodes, were added in two successive PCR steps. TCR alpha and beta cDNA libraries were sequenced on the Illumina HiSeq platform with custom primers. In the authors' own workflow: Raw reads were processed with MiGEC to extract unique molecular identifiers, and MiXCR was used to determine CDR3 positions. Recombination models were inferred per individual with the repgenHMM and IGoR tools using an EM algorithm. The analysis of shared clonotypes was done with the tcR package in R, with sharing normalized by the product of cloneset sizes. Out-of-frame nonproductive sequences were analyzed to study raw recombination free of thymic and clonal selection effects. Through fastp at Q25 and MiXCR, TCRdb rebuilt clones from the public reads, retaining in-frame beta chains. Merged by CDR3 protein, the rows form single entries marked with the most common genes and DNA. In this record, the V and J calls reflect TCRdb's handling and not the investigators' own analysis. For this sample the table gives around 370,000 distinct CDR3 sequences, of which roughly 9% were detected only once. The ten largest make up around 8.6% of the sample.

Points the paper makes about the study in general: In monozygotic twins, recombination models systematically underestimated out-of-frame TCR alpha sharing, but the models matched the sharing seen between unrelated individuals. Conclusions relied on cross-sectional statistical analysis, since the same donors could not be followed over many years. Compared with coincidental sharing between unrelated individuals, out-of-frame TCR alpha sequences shared between twins showed an excess of sequences with low generation probability. The excess sharing between twins in beta out-of-frame sequences was weaker because fewer shared sequences reduced the signal-to-noise ratio. Abundant cord blood beta clonotypes had fewer insertions, young adult naive repertoires showed a similar but weaker trend, and memory repertoires showed no such trend. Zero-insertion analyses could be partly confounded by invariant T cells such as MAIT and iNKT, although diverse VJ usage argued against such confounding for most clonotypes.

CDR1 and CDR2 were assigned from the germline V gene as MGHRA and YSYEKL. The cysteine opens and the phenylalanine closes a CDR3 of 16 amino acids. Of all the DNA, just the CDR3 is kept, 48 bases in frame from base 1. V drops 4 bases and J drops 0 bases, leaving 10 bases in between. Every donor in the study was a healthy Caucasian. Three unrelated non-twin adults were also sequenced: a male aged 18 to 30, a male aged 50 to 59 and a female aged 50 to 59. Miltenyi CD45RO+ enrichment and human naive T-cell isolation kits were used to isolate memory (CD45RO+) and naive T cells from PBMC. The rearrangement joined TRBV4-1 to TRBJ1-6; possibly the D gene is TRBD1, per 5 matching bases. The sequenced material came from naive T cells sorted from blood. In the paper's terms, the cell subset or site label means: cells isolated with a human naive T-cell isolation kit. This clonotype originated in a woman in her forties or fifties in good health. In nucleotide form, the sequence is TGCGCCAGCAGCCCAGAGGGGAGCTCCTATAATTCACCCCTCCACTTT. This encodes CASSPEGSSYNSPLHF.